Each of the 10 T cell receptor beta chains below was sequenced from the same sample in a study of technical replicates of blood from several donors. Measured with immunoSEQ multiplex PCR; TCRdb has only the in-frame clones, and not every one. This sample has about 57,000 clones; about 88% occur once, and the top ten carry about 5.1%. Sequenced input: PBMCs. These receptors were obtained from a human donor in good health. Some clones in this sample may be carry-over from other donors' samples.

The chain combines TRBV20-1 with TRBJ1-1; D remains ambiguous. The CDR3 spans 10 residues. V lost 0 bases and J lost 8, with 4 bases in between. The germline gives CDR1 DFQATT, CDR2 SNEGSKA (reference sequence). CDR3 bases: TGCAGTGCTAGAGATCCGGAAGCTTTCTTT. Its protein product is CSARDPEAFF.

V is TRBV7-2 and J is TRBJ2-7, with a possible D match to TRBD2 (6 bases). The CDR3 is 15 amino acids. The ends were cut back, 1 base at V and 3 bases at J, with 13 bases in the middle. Looked up from germline, CDR1 is SGHTA and CDR2 is FQGNSA. CDR3 region: CASSLGGLQRYEQYF. As DNA, the CDR3 is TGTGCCAGCAGCTTAGGGGGACTTCAACGCTACGAGCAGTACTTC. The entire variable domain, with the rest obtained from reference TRBV7-2 and TRBJ2-7, is as follows: GAGVSQSPSNKVTEKGKDVELRCDPISGHTALYWYRQSLGQGLEFLIYFQGNSAPDKSGLPSDRFSAERTGGSVSTLTIQRTQQEDSAVYLCASSLGGLQRYEQYFGPGTRLTVT.

A single count supports this clone. The V and J genes are TRBV5-1 and TRBJ1-6, with 11 bases aligning to TRBD1. The V gene end was trimmed by 0 bases and the J gene end by 9 bases; junction bases not matched to a gene: 5. Germline assignment: CDR1 SGHRS and CDR2 YFSETQ. The CDR3 is 16 residues long. This CDR3 reads CASSLDGQGASSPLHF. CDR3 sequence (DNA): TGCGCCAGCAGCTTGGACGGACAGGGGGCTAGTTCACCCCTCCACTTT.

V is TRBV7-2 and J is TRBJ2-1, with 13 bases lining up with TRBD2. V was clipped by 1 base and J by 10 bases; unmatched bases: 4. CDR3 size: 15 residues. Germline-derived CDR1 and CDR2 are SGHTA and FQGNSA. In DNA form, the CDR3 reads TGTGCCAGCAGCTTAGGACTAGCGGGGGGCCAAGAGCAGTTCTTC. This translates into CASSLGLAGGQEQFF.

V is TRBV7-2 and J is TRBJ1-2; no firm D call. Trimming cost V 5 bases and J 2 bases, with 12 bases left between them. Germline CDR1 reads SGHTA; CDR2 reads FQGNSA. The CDR3 length is 14 residues. The CDR3 sequence is CASSRSGENYGYTF. The CDR3 bases are TGTGCCAGCAGCCGAAGTGGGGAGAACTATGGCTACACCTTC.

Only one count was recorded for this clone. This chain connects TRBV30 to TRBJ1-1, with TRBD1 matching 11 bases. The ends lost 0 bases at V and 10 bases at J; junction bases unmatched: 7. Germline-derived CDR1 and CDR2 are GTSNPN and SVGIG (reference sequence). This CDR3 comprises 14 residues. As DNA, the CDR3 is TGTGCCTGGAGTGTAATTATCGGGACAGGGGGAGCTTTCTTT. Its translation: CAWSVIIGTGGAFF.

The chain has TRBV2 and TRBJ1-5; D perhaps matches TRBD1 (6 bases). Germline CDR1 reads SNHLY; CDR2 reads FYNNEI. The V gene lost 6 bases and the J gene lost 2 bases, with 11 bases spanning the gap. The CDR3 consists of 14 residues. CDR3 amino acids: CASSPGQRNQPQHF. CDR3 in DNA: TGTGCCAGCAGCCCTGGACAGCGCAATCAGCCCCAGCATTTT.

The chain uses TRBV11-2 and TRBJ2-1; D might be TRBD2 (6 bases). In germline, CDR1 is SGHAT, CDR2 FQNNGV. The CDR3 sequence is 14 residues long. The germline V and J ends were trimmed by 4 bases and 2 bases, with 9 bases remaining between them. The CDR3: CASSSRRAYNEQFF. CDR3 bases: TGTGCCAGCAGCTCAAGGAGGGCCTACAATGAGCAGTTCTTC.

The rearrangement uses TRBV7-8 and TRBJ1-1, with D possibly matching TRBD1 (6 bases). The length of the CDR3 is 14 residues. V shed 5 bases and J shed 1 base, with 11 bases lying between them. Germline V gives CDR1 SGHVS, CDR2 FQNEAQ. CDR3 sequence: CASSRGGWNTEAFF. The CDR3 nucleotides read TGTGCCAGCAGCCGGGGGGGCTGGAACACTGAAGCTTTCTTT.

This clone was seen only once. This chain links TRBV7-9 with TRBJ2-1, with 8 bases identical to TRBD1. The germline V gene encodes CDR1 SEHNR and CDR2 FQNEAQ (reference sequence). V dropped 0 bases and J dropped 3; count of bases not matched to a gene: 7. This CDR3 is 17 amino acids long. CDR3 bases: TGTGCCAGCAGCTTAGCGTATCCGGGACAGGTCTACAATGAGCAGTTCTTC. Protein product: CASSLAYPGQVYNEQFF.